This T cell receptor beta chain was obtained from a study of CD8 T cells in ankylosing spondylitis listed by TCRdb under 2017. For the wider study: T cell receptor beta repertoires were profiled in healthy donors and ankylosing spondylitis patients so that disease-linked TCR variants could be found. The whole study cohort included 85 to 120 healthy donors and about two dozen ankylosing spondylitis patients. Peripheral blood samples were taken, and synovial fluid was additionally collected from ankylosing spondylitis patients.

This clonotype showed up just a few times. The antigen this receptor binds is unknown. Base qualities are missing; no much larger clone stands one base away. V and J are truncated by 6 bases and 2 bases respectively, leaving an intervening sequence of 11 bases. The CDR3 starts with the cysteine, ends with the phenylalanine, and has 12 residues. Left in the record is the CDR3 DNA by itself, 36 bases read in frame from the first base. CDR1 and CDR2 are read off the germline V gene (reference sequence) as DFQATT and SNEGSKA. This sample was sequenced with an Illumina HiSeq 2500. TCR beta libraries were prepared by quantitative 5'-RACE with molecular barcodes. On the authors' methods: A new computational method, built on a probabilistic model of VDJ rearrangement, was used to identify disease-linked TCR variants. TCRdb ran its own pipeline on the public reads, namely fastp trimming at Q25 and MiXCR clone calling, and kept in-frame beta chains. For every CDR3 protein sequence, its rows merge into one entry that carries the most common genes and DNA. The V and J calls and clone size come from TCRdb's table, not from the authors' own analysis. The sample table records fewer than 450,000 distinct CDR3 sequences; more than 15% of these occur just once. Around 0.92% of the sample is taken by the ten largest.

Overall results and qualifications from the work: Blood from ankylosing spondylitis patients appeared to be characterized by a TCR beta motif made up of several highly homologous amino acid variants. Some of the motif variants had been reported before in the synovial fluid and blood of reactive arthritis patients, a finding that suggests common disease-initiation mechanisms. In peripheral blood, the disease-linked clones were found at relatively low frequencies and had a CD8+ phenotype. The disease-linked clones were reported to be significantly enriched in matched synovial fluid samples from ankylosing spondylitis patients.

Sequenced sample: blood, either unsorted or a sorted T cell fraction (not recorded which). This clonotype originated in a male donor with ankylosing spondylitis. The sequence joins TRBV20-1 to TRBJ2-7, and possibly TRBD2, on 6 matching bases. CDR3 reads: CSASGLPYEQYF. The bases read TGCAGTGCCTCGGGACTTCCCTACGAGCAGTACTTC.